This TCR beta chain was sequenced in a study of blood T cell repertoires in COVID-19. Study as a whole: Collection of acute and convalescent COVID-19 samples took place in the United States, Italy and Spain.

The CDR3 length is 13 residues. The germline V gene has CDR1 SNHLY and CDR2 FYNNEI. Between the trimmed V and J ends, which lost 6 bases and 2 bases, there was a span of 10 bases. TCRdb keeps only in-frame clones here, not all; method: immunoSEQ multiplex PCR. The data hold approximately 24,000 clones, with nearly 95% observed a single time. The rearrangement joins TRBV2 to TRBJ1-2; maybe TRBD1 (6 bases). Input material: peripheral blood. The receptor was isolated from a human donor in a cohort sampled during active COVID-19. As DNA, the CDR3 is TGTGCCAGCAGGGCACAGGGCAACTATGGCTACACCTTC. Its protein is CASRAQGNYGYTF.